This TCR beta chain was captured in a study of blood T cell repertoires in COVID-19. Study-level background: From the United States, Italy and Spain came samples of acute and convalescent COVID-19. The analysed material was cDNA or gDNA that came from T cells, B-cell-depleted T cells, or PBMCs.

The CDR3 has 15 amino acids. Germline trimming cut 6 bases from V and 7 bases from J; bases unmatched to any gene: 8. Germline V gene lookup returns CDR1 MDHEN and CDR2 SYDVKM. In the study's own analysis: Scientists estimated how many nucleated cells there were by amplifying reference gene primers. The table came from immunoSEQ multiplex PCR; TCRdb's copy has only in-frame clones and leaves some out. V and J calls plus clone size are reproduced from that table; the DNA served to infer D and trimming. The sample gives roughly 120,000 clones, around 88% of which show up once; 0.88% is in the top ten. The gene calls are TRBV28 and TRBJ1-5, with 11 bases matching TRBD1. Sequenced input: peripheral blood. This receptor was identified in a woman in her forties or fifties with active or convalescent COVID-19. The CDR3 region has the DNA TGTGCCAGCAGCCGGACAGGGGGCCGACCCCAGCCCCAGCATTTT. Translation: CASSRTGGRPQPQHF.